This TCR beta chain was captured in a study of Graves' ophthalmopathy and Graves' hyperthyroidism. Across the whole study: Ahead of any treatment, peripheral blood was obtained at the initial diagnosis.

Amplification of the TCR beta CDR3 regions used RNA transcripts (as template). First-round RT-PCR with HTBI primers preceded a second-round multiplex PCR. TCRdb reanalysed the multiplex PCR reads using MiXCR and keeps one entry per CDR3 protein. Among around 600,000 distinct CDR3 sequences listed, just over 40% were seen once. The CDR3 loop spans 15 amino acids. Germline CDR1 SGHTS, CDR2 YDEGEE. V was shortened by 1 base and J by 8 bases, with 15 bases between the two germline ends. V is TRBV5-8 and J is TRBJ1-4; D is unclear. Specimen: peripheral blood. The sequence was obtained from an adult man with Graves' ophthalmopathy. CDR3 nucleotides: TGTGCCAGCAGCTTGAGTAGTGGAGGAGGGGAAAAACTGTTTTTT. Translation: CASSLSSGGGEKLFF.